The sequence of this T cell receptor (beta chain) was determined in a study of OX40 agonist ivuxolimab in advanced cancers. On the study more broadly: Ivuxolimab, which is an agonistic anti-OX40 (CD134) antibody, was administered to the patients. The study gave patients intravenous ivuxolimab at 0.01 to 10 mg/kg every 2 weeks. Head and neck, renal cell, melanoma or hepatocellular carcinoma were the cancers that dose-escalation patients had. Overall study results and limits: Circulating CD4+ and CD8+ T cells showed clonal expansion by week 6 at 0.1 to 3.0 mg/kg.

Some clones are missing from TCRdb's copy, which holds only in-frame ones; the method was immunoSEQ multiplex PCR. The table includes roughly 70,000 clones, approximately 90% detected once. V gave up 11 bases and J gave up 6 bases, with 8 bases separating them. CDR1 and CDR2 from the germline V gene are MNHNY and SVGAGI (reference sequence). The CDR3 contains 9 residues. Remarks on this clone: Its specificity is not known.

This chain joins TRBV6-6 and TRBJ2-7; D not resolved. The clonotype originates from an adult with an advanced solid tumor such as melanoma, head and neck, liver or kidney cancer. Source: CD4+ or CD8+ T cells sorted from blood, taken in a trial of the OX40 agonist ivuxolimab. The CDR3 DNA reads as TGTGCCGCCCGGTTCGAGCAGTACTTC. Amino acids: CAARFEQYF.